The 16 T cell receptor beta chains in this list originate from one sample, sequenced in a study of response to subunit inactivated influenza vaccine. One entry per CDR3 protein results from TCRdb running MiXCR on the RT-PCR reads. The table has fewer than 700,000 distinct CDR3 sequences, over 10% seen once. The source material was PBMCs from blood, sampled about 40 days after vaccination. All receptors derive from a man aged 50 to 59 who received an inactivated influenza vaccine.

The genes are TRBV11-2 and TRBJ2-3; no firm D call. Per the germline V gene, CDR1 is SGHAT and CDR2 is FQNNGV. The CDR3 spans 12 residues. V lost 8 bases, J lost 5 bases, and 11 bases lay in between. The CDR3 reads CASAHWGDTQYF. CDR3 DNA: TGTGCCAGCGCCCATTGGGGAGATACGCAGTATTTT.

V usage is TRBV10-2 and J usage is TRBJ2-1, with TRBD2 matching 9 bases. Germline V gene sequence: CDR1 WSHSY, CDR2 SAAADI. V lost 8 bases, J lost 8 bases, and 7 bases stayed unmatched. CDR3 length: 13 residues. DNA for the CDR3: TGCGCCAGCTGGGCGGGGGGGCTTCATGAGCAGTTCTTC. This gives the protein CASWAGGLHEQFF.

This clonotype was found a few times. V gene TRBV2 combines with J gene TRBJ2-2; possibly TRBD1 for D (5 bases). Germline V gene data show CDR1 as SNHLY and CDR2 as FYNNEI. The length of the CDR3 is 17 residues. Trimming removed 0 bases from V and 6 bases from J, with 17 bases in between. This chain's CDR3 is CASSEAHSSLGAGELFF. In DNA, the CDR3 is TGTGCCAGCAGTGAAGCGCACAGCAGTTTAGGGGCCGGGGAGCTGTTTTTT. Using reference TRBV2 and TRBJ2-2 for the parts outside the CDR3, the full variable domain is EPEVTQTPSHQVTQMGQEVILRCVPISNHLYFYWYRQILGQKVEFLVSFYNNEISEKSEIFDDQFSVERPDGSNFTLKIRSTKLEDSAMYFCASSEAHSSLGAGELFFGEGSRLTVL.

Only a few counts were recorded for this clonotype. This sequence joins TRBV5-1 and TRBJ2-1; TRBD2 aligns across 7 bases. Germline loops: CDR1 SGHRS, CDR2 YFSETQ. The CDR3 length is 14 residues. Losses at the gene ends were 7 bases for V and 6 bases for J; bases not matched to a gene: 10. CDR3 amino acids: CASGSGGLSNEQFF. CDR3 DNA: TGCGCCAGCGGGTCGGGAGGTTTAAGCAATGAGCAGTTCTTC.

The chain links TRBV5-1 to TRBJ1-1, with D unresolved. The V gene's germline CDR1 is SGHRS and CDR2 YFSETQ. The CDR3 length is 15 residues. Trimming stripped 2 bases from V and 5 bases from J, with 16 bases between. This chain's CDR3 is CASSLFAGDRTEAFF. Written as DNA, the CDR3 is TGCGCCAGCAGCTTATTCGCCGGGGATCGGACTGAAGCTTTCTTT. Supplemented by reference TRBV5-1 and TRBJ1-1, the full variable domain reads KAGVTQTPRYLIKTRGQQVTLSCSPISGHRSVSWYQQTPGQGLQFLFEYFSETQRNKGNFPGRFSGRQFSNSRSEMNVSTLELGDSALYLCASSLFAGDRTEAFFGQGTRLTVV.

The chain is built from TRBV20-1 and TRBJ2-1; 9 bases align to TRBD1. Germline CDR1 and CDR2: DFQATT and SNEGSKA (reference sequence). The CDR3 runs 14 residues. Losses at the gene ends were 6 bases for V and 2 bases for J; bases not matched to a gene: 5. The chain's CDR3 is CSARDRVTYNEQFF. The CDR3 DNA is TGCAGTGCCAGGGACAGGGTAACCTACAATGAGCAGTTCTTC.

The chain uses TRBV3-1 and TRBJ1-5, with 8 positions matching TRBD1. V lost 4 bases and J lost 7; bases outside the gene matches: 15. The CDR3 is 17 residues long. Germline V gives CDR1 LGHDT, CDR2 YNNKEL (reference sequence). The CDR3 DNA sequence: TGTGCCAGCAGCCTAGCGGGCTTGCAGGGACAGGACCAGCCCCAGCATTTT. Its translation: CASSLAGLQGQDQPQHF.

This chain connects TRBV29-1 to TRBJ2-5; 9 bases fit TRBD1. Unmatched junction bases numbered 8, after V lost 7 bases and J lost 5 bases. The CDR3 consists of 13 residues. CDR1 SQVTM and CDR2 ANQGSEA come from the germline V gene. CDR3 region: CSAAHRGRETQYF. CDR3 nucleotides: TGCAGCGCGGCACACAGGGGGCGGGAGACCCAGTACTTC.

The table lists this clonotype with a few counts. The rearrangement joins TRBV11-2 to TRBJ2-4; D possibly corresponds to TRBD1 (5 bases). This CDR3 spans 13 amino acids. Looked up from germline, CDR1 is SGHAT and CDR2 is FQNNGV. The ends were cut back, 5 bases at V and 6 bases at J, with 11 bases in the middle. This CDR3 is CASSPGILNIQYF. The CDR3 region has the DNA TGTGCCAGCAGCCCAGGGATCCTAAACATTCAGTACTTC. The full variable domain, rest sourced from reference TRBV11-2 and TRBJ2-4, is EAGVAQSPRYKIIEKRQSVAFWCNPISGHATLYWYQQILGQGPKLLIQFQNNGVVDDSQLPKDRFSAERLKGVDSTLKIQPAKLEDSAVYLCASSPGILNIQYFGAGTRLSVL.

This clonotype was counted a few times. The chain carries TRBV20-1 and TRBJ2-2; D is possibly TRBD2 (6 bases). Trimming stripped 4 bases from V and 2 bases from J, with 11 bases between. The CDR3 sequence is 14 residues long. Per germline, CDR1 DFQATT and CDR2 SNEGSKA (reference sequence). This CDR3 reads CSATTRGNTGELFF. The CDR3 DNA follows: TGCAGTGCTACGACTAGGGGCAACACCGGGGAGCTGTTTTTT.

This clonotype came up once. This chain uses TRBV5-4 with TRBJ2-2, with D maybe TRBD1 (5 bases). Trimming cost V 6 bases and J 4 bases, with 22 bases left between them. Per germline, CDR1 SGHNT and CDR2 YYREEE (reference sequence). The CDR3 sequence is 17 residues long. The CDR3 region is CASTLDGQGTGTGELFF. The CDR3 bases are TGTGCCAGCACCCTCGACGGGCAGGGTACAGGCACCGGGGAGCTGTTTTTT.

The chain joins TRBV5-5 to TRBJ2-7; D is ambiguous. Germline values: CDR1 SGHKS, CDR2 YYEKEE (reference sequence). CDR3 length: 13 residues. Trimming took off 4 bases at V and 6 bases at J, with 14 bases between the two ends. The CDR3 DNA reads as TGTGCCAGCAGCCCCCTACGGGTAGTCGAGCAGTACTTC. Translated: CASSPLRVVEQYF.

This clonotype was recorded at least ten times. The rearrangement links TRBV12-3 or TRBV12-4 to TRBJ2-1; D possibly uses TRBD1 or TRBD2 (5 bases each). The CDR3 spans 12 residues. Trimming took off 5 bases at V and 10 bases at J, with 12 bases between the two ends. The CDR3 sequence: CASSITRGEQFF. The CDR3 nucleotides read TGTGCCAGCAGTATTACCCGGGGCGAGCAGTTCTTC.

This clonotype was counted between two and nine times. The CDR3 DNA reads as TGTGCCAGCAGCTTAGCTGGCGGGACAGGCCAACACTATAATTCACCCCTCCACTTT. This translates into CASSLAGGTGQHYNSPLHF. The chain links TRBV7-2 to TRBJ1-6; 8 nucleotides line up with TRBD1. The V segment lost 0 bases and the J segment 3 bases; nucleotides outside the gene matches: 10. This CDR3 spans 19 amino acids. Germline V gene lookup returns CDR1 SGHTA and CDR2 FQGNSA.

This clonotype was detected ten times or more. The CDR3 nucleotides read TGTGCCAGCAGCCCCCCCGGGACAGAGAACACCGGGGAGCTGTTTTTT. This codes for CASSPPGTENTGELFF. V and J are TRBV6-1 and TRBJ2-2; 7 positions agree with TRBD1. CDR3 size: 16 residues. Trimming at V came to 6 bases and at J to 1 base, leaving 8 bases not matched to a gene. Germline lookup yields CDR1 MNHNS and CDR2 SASEGT.

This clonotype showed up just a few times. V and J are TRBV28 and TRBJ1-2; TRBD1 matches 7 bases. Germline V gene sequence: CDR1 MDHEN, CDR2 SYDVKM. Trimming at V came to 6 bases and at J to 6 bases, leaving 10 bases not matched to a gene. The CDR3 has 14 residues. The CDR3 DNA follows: TGTGCCAGCAGGAATCGACAGGGACGGGATGGCTACACCTTC. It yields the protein CASRNRQGRDGYTF.